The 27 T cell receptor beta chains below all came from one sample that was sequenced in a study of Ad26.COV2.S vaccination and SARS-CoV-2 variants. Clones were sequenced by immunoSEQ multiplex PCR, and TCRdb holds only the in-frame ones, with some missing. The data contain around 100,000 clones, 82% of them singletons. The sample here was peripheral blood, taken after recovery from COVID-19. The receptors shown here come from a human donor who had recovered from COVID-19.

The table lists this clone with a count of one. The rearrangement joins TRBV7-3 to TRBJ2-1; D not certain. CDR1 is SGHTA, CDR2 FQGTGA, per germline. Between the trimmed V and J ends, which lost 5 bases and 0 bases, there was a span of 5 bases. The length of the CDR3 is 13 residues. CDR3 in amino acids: CASSPGSYNEQFF. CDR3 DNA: TGTGCCAGCAGCCCCGGCTCCTACAATGAGCAGTTCTTC. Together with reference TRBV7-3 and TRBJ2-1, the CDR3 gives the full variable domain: GAGVSQTPSNKVTEKGKYVELRCDPISGHTALYWYRQSLGQGPEFLIYFQGTGAADDSGLPNDRFFAVRPEGSVSTLKIQRTERGDSAVYLCASSPGSYNEQFFGPGTRLTVL.

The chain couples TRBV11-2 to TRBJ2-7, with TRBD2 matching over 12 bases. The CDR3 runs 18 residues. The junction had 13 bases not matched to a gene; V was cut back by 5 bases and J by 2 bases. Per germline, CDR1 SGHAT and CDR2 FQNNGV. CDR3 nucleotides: TGTGCCAGCAGCCTTTTTCTTTGGACTAGCGGGACAACCTACGAGCAGTACTTC. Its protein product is CASSLFLWTSGTTYEQYF.

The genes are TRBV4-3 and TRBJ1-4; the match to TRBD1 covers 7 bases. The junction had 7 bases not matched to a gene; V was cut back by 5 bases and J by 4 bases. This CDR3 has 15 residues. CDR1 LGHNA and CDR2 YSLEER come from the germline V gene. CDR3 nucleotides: TGCGCCAGCAGCAACGGTCAGGGGGATAATGAAAAACTGTTTTTT. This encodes CASSNGQGDNEKLFF.

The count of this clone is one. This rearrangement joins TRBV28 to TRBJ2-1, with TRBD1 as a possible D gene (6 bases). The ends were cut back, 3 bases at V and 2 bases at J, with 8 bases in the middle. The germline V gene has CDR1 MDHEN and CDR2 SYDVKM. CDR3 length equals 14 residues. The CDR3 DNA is TGTGCCAGCAGTTTTGGGGGCGCCTACAATGAGCAGTTCTTC. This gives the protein CASSFGGAYNEQFF.

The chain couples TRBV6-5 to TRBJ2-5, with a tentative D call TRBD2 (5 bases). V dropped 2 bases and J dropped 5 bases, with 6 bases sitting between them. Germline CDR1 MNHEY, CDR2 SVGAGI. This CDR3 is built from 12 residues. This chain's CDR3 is CASSYPGETQYF. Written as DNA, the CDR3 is TGTGCCAGCAGTTACCCGGGGGAGACCCAGTACTTC.

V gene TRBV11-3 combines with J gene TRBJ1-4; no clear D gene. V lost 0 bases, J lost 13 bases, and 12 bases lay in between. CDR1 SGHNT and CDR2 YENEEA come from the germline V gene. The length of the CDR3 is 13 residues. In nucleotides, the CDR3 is TGTGCCAGCAGCTTAGAGGCAGGTTCGCCACTGTTTTTT. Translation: CASSLEAGSPLFF.

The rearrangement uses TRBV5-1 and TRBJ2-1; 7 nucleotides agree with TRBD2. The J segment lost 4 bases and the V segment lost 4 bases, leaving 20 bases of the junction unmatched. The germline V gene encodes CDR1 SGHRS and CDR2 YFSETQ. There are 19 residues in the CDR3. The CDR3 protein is CASSPQGKGSASGYNEQFF. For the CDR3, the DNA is TGCGCCAGCAGCCCCCAGGGCAAGGGTTCGGCTAGCGGATACAATGAGCAGTTCTTC.

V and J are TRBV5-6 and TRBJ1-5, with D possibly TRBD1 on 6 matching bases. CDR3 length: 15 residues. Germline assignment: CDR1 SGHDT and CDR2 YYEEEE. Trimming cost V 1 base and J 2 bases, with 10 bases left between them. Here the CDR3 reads CASSLWGAGNQPQHF. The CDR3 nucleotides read TGTGCCAGCAGCTTGTGGGGGGCGGGCAATCAGCCCCAGCATTTT. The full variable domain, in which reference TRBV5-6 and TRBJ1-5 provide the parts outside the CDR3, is DAGVTQSPTHLIKTRGQQVTLRCSPKSGHDTVSWYQQALGQGPQFIFQYYEEEERQRGNFPDRFSGHQFPNYSSELNVNALLLGDSALYLCASSLWGAGNQPQHFGDGTRLSIL.

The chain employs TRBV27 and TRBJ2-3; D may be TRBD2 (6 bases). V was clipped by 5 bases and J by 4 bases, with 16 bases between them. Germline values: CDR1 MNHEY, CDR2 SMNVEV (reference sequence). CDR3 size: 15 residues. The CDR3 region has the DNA TGTGCCAGCAGTCCCGCGGGACGAGGGGCAGATACGCAGTATTTT. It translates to CASSPAGRGADTQYF.

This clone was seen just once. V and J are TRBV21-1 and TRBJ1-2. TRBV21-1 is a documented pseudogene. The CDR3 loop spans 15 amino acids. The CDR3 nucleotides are TGTGCCAGCAGCCCTCAGTGGCGGGGGGTTTGGGGCTACACCTTC. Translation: CASSPQWRGVWGYTF.

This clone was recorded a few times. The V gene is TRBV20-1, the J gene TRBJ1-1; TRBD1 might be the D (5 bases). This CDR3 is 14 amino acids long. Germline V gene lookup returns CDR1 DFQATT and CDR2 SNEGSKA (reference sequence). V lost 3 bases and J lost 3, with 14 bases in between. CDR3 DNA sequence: TGCAGTGCTAGTACGGGGGGGGGTCACACTGAAGCTTTCTTT. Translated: CSASTGGGHTEAFF.

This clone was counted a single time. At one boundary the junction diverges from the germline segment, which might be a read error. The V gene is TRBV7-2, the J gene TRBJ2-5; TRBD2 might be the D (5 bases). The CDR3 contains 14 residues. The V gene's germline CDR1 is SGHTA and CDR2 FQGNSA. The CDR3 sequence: CASSREGIQGTQYF. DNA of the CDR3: TGTGCCAGCAGCAGAGAGGGCATCCAAGGGACCCAGTACTTC.

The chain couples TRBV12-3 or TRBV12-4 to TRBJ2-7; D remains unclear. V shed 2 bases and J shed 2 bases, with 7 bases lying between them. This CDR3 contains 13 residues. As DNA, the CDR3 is TGTGCCAGCAGTTTATACGCAACCTACGAGCAGTACTTC. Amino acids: CASSLYATYEQYF.

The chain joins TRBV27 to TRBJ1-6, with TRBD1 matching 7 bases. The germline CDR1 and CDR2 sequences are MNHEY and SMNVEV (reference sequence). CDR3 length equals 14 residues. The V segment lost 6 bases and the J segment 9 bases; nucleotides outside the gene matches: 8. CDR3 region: CASSRGQLLSPLHF. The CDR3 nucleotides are TGTGCCAGCAGCCGGGGACAGCTACTTTCACCCCTCCACTTT.

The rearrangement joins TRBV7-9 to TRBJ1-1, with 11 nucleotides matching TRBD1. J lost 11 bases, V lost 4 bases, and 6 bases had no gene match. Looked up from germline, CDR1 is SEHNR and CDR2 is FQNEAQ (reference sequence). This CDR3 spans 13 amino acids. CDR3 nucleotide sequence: TGTGCCAGCAGCTCCGGACAGGGGGCGAAGGCTTTCTTT. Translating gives CASSSGQGAKAFF.

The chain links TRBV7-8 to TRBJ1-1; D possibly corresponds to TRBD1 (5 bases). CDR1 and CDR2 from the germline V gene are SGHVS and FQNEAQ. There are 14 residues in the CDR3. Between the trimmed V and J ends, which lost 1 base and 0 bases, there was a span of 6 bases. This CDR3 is CASSLGGVNTEAFF. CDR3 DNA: TGTGCCAGCAGCTTAGGAGGGGTGAACACTGAAGCTTTCTTT. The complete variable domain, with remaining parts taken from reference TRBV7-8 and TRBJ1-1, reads GAGVSQSPRYKVAKRGQDVALRCDPISGHVSLFWYQQALGQGPEFLTYFQNEAQLDKSGLPSDRFFAERPEGSVSTLKIQRTQQEDSAVYLCASSLGGVNTEAFFGQGTRLTVV.

CDR3 bases: TGTGCCAGCAGTACCACCCGACAGGGGGCGAATAGGGCTTTCTTT. This gives the protein CASSTTRQGANRAFF. This chain joins TRBV28 and TRBJ1-1; TRBD1 matches at 10 bases. The CDR3 runs to 15 residues. V lost 5 bases, J lost 11 bases, and 14 bases stayed unmatched. Looked up from germline, CDR1 is MDHEN and CDR2 is SYDVKM.

CDR3 loop: CASSRTSGSPGSGNEQFF. DNA for the CDR3: TGTGCCAGCAGTCGGACTAGCGGGAGTCCGGGCTCGGGAAATGAGCAGTTCTTC. The chain carries TRBV7-2 and TRBJ2-1; 13 bases line up with TRBD2. With V trimmed by 6 bases and J by 7 bases, 15 bases remained unmatched. This CDR3 is 18 amino acids long. Germline V gene data show CDR1 as SGHTA and CDR2 as FQGNSA.

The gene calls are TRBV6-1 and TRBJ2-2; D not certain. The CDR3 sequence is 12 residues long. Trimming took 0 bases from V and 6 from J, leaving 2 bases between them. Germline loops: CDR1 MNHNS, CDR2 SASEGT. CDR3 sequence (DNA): TGTGCCAGCAGTGAAGCAGCCGGGGAGCTGTTTTTT. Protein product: CASSEAAGELFF.

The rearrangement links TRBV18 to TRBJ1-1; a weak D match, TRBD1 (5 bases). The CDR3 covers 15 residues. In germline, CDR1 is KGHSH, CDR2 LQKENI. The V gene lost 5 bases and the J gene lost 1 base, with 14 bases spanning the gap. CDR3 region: CASSGAGLKNTEAFF. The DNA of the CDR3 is TGTGCCAGCTCAGGAGCAGGGTTGAAGAACACTGAAGCTTTCTTT. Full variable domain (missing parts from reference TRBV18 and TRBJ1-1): NAGVMQNPRHLVRRRGQEARLRCSPMKGHSHVYWYRQLPEEGLKFMVYLQKENIIDESGMPKERFSAEFPKEGPSILRIQQVVRGDSAAYFCASSGAGLKNTEAFFGQGTRLTVV.

The CDR3 loop is CASRRETGGWAEQYF. CDR3 coding DNA: TGTGCCAGCAGGAGAGAGACAGGGGGCTGGGCCGAGCAGTACTTC. This chain joins TRBV7-9 and TRBJ2-7; 10 bases match TRBD1. This CDR3 spans 15 amino acids. Germline V gives CDR1 SEHNR, CDR2 FQNEAQ (reference sequence). The J segment lost 6 bases and the V segment lost 6 bases, leaving 11 bases of the junction unmatched.

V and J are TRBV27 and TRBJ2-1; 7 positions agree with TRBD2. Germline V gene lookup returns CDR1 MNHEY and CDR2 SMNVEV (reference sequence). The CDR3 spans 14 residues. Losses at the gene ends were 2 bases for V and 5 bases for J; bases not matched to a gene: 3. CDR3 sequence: CASSLSGKDNEQFF. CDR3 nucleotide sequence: TGTGCCAGCAGTTTAAGCGGGAAAGACAATGAGCAGTTCTTC.

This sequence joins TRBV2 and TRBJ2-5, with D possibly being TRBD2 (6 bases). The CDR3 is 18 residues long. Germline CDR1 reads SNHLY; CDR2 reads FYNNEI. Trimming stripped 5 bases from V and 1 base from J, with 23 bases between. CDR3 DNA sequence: TGTGCCAGCAGTCAATTCTCCGGAAGGGTAGCGGTCCAAGAGACCCAGTACTTC. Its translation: CASSQFSGRVAVQETQYF.

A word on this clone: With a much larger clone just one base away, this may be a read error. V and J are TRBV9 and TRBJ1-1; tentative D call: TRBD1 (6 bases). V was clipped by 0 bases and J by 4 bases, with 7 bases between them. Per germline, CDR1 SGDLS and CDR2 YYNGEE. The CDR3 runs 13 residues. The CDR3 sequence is CASSVDRATEAFF. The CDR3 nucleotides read TGTGCCAGCAGCGTAGACAGGGCCACTGAAGCTTTCTTT.

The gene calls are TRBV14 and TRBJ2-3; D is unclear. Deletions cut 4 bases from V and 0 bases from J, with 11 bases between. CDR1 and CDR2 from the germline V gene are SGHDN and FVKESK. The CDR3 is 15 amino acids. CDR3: CASSPHKASTDTQYF. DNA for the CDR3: TGTGCCAGCAGCCCCCATAAGGCAAGCACAGATACGCAGTATTTT.

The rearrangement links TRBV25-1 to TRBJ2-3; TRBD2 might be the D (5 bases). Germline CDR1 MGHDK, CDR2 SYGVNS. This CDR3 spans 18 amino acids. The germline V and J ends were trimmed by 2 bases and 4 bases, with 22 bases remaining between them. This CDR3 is CASSERAGIPAEADTQYF. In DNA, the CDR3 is TGTGCCAGCAGTGAAAGAGCCGGGATCCCGGCGGAGGCAGATACGCAGTATTTT.

CDR3 in DNA: TGTGCCAGCAGCCAAGTGACGGAGACCAATGAGCAGTTCTTC. Residues: CASSQVTETNEQFF. The chain uses TRBV3-1 (or the pseudogene TRBV3-2) and TRBJ2-1; D unresolved. This CDR3 has 14 amino acids. Trimming took off 1 base at V and 6 bases at J, with 10 bases between the two ends. Germline lookup yields CDR1 LGHDT and CDR2 YNNKEL (reference sequence).